The 3 T cell receptor beta chains below all came from one sample that was sequenced in a study of T-cell reconstitution after alpha-beta-depleted transplantation in children. The authors prepared the TCRbeta library with unique molecular identifiers. TCRdb re-called the PCR reads through MiXCR, storing one row per CDR3 protein. Of 540,000 or so distinct CDR3 sequences listed, 20% to 25% are singletons. The sequencing used PBMCs, mostly from graft donor cells, collected 360 days after TCRalphabeta/CD19-depleted stem cell transplant. These receptors came from a boy younger than two who had a stem cell transplant for acute myeloid leukemia, so the T cells may come from the graft donor.

This clonotype has at least ten counts. The rearrangement links TRBV7-8 to TRBJ2-4; the match to TRBD2 covers 7 bases. The J segment lost 4 bases and the V segment lost 7 bases, leaving 10 bases of the junction unmatched. The germline V gene has CDR1 SGHVS and CDR2 FQNEAQ. The CDR3 contains 15 residues. The CDR3 loop is CASTLGGGSKNIQYF. In DNA form, the CDR3 reads TGTGCCAGCACCTTGGGGGGGGGGAGTAAAAACATTCAGTACTTC.

This clonotype was seen at least ten times. The rearrangement uses TRBV5-6 and TRBJ1-5, with D maybe TRBD1 (5 bases). Germline CDR1 and CDR2: SGHDT and YYEEEE. CDR3 length: 15 amino acids. Trimming took 0 bases from V and 7 from J, leaving 14 bases between them. The CDR3 sequence: CASSLGLRGNQPQHF. For the CDR3, the DNA is TGTGCCAGCAGCTTGGGATTACGGGGGAACCAGCCCCAGCATTTT.

This chain links TRBV15 with TRBJ2-5; D gene unclear. Trimming shortened V by 1 base and J by 1 base, and 10 bases separated the two germline ends. Looked up from germline, CDR1 is LNHNV and CDR2 is YYDKDF (reference sequence). This CDR3 region has 15 residues. This chain's CDR3 is CATSRARTIQETQYF. The CDR3, as DNA: TGTGCCACCAGCAGAGCCAGAACGATCCAAGAGACCCAGTACTTC. Variable domain in full (rest from reference TRBV15 and TRBJ2-5): DAMVIQNPRYQVTQFGKPVTLSCSQTLNHNVMYWYQQKSSQAPKLLFHYYDKDFNNEADTPDNFQSRRPNTSFCFLDIRSPGLGDTAMYLCATSRARTIQETQYFGPGTRLLVL.